One TCR beta chain is described in this entry. Its antigen is still unknown. V was pared by 7 bases and J by 6 bases, with 15 bases between. Germline CDR1 reads LNHDA; CDR2 reads SQIVND (reference sequence). The CDR3 consists of 14 residues. The sample comes from a study of T cell responses to AZD1222 COVID-19 vaccine. The study's findings and limits: Donor demographics were predominantly white British with a female majority; clonal diversity may be underestimated.

Generated by immunoSEQ multiplex PCR, the TCRdb table keeps only in-frame clones and is missing some. Among about 140,000 clones listed, about 89% were seen once. Sequences were derived from peripheral blood, sampled on day 0 of AZD1222 vaccination. The chain uses TRBV19 and TRBJ1-4, with D possibly TRBD1 on 5 matching bases. This TCR was sampled from an adult in good health. CDR3 in DNA: TGTGCCAGTATAGGAGGGGCGAGGGATGAAAAACTGTTTTTT. The encoded protein is CASIGGARDEKLFF.